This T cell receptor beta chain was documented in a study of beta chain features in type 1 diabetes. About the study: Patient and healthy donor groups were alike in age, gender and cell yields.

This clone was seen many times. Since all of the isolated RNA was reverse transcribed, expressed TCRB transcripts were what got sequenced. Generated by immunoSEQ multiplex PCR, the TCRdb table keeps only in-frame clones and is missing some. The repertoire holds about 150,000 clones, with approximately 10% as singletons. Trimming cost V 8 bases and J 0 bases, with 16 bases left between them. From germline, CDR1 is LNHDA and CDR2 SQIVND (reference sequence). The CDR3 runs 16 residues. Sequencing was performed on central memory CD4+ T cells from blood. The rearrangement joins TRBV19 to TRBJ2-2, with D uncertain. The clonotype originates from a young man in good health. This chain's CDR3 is CASGIQRLTNTGELFF. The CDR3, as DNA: TGTGCCAGTGGGATTCAACGACTTACGAACACCGGGGAGCTGTTTTTT.